The source of this T cell receptor (beta chain) is a study of cytomegalovirus exposure and HLA in healthy donors. The CDR3 has 16 residues. Germline V CDR1 and CDR2: LNHDA, SQIVND (reference sequence). Of note for this clone: No antigen is known for it. The junction shows a germline mismatch at one end, possibly a read error.

Study results and limitations: A later analysis appeared to link common viral pathogens to several of the most significant clusters. With DRB1 most and HLA-C fewest, TCR association rates differed between HLA loci in a later analysis.

Each of the donors was a healthy bone marrow donor. At the time of sampling, donors were nominally healthy, though unrecorded immune exposures were likely. PCR used 60 Vbeta primers and 13 Jbeta primers. Only in-frame clones appear in the TCRdb table, and some are missing; sequencing was by immunoSEQ multiplex PCR. Of fewer than 150,000 clones listed, 74% are singletons. The chain joins TRBV19 to TRBJ1-1; D not certain. This clonotype was obtained from a woman between 45 and 60 years old in good health and CMV-seropositive. Sequences were obtained from PBMCs. The CDR3 sequence is CASCRKGGPLNTVAFF. In DNA, the CDR3 is TGTGCCAGTTGTAGAAAGGGAGGGCCGTTGAACACTGTAGCTTTCTTT. The complete variable domain, with remaining parts taken from reference TRBV19 and TRBJ1-1, reads DGGITQSPKYLFRKEGQNVTLSCEQNLNHDAMYWYRQDPGQGLRLIYYSQIVNDFQKGDIAEGYSVSREKKESFPLTVTSAQKNPTAFYLCASCRKGGPLNTVAFFGQGTRLTVV.